This entry concerns a single T cell receptor (beta chain). Its antigen is still unknown. This sample is drawn from a study of long-term antiretroviral therapy in people with HIV. The study's findings and limits: Post-ART, diversity grew, though it stayed under transplant donor control levels.

Survey level was the resolution at which the v3.0 immunoSEQ assay ran. Only in-frame clones appear in the TCRdb table, and some are missing; sequencing was by immunoSEQ multiplex PCR. In the table there are under 25,000 clones, approximately 89% of which are singletons. Germline V gene sequence: CDR1 MDHEN, CDR2 SYDVKM. Trimming took 10 bases from V and 0 from J, leaving 11 bases between them. The CDR3 contains 13 residues. Participants who had HIV were, without exception, treated in the United States. The rearrangement links TRBV28 to TRBJ2-3, with D perhaps assigned TRBD1 or TRBD2 (5 bases each). This TCR was sampled from a woman between 50 and 59 years old with HIV. The specimen comprised unsorted PBMCs, sampled approximately 2.5 years after starting antiretroviral therapy. The CDR3 DNA is TGTGCCACAGGGACGGAGAGCACAGATACGCAGTATTTT. It is translated as CATGTESTDTQYF.